A single sample is the source of the 11 T cell receptor beta chains below, sequenced in a study of response to subunit inactivated influenza vaccine. Via MiXCR, TCRdb re-called the RT-PCR reads, giving one row per CDR3 protein. Of about 500,000 distinct CDR3 sequences in the sample, approximately 15% were seen once. The input for sequencing was CD4+ T cells sorted from PBMCs, taken less than 30 months after vaccination. The receptors originated from a man aged 50 to 75 who received an inactivated influenza vaccine.

This chain links TRBV4-1 with TRBJ2-2; D is undetermined. The CDR3 length is 15 residues. Between the trimmed V and J ends, which lost 4 bases and 5 bases, there was a span of 14 bases. Germline V lookup: CDR1 MGHRA, CDR2 YSYEKL. CDR3 sequence (DNA): TGCGCCAGCAGCCCCCCCCGCACCTTAACCGGGGAGCTGTTTTTT. This encodes CASSPPRTLTGELFF.

This clonotype was seen more than once but under ten times. V usage is TRBV10-3 and J usage is TRBJ2-5; 11 bases agree with TRBD2. This CDR3 is built from 16 residues. Germline lookup yields CDR1 ENHRY and CDR2 SYGVKD. The ends lost 4 bases at V and 5 bases at J; junction bases unmatched: 9. This CDR3 reads CAISGYLAGGKETQYF. In DNA form, the CDR3 reads TGTGCCATCAGTGGCTACCTAGCGGGGGGCAAGGAGACCCAGTACTTC.

This clonotype has at least ten counts. This chain connects TRBV29-1 to TRBJ2-1; D uncertain. The ends were cut back, 3 bases at V and 5 bases at J, with 2 bases in the middle. Germline V CDR1 and CDR2: SQVTM, ANQGSEA. The length of the CDR3 is 10 residues. The CDR3 nucleotides are TGCAGCGTTGACCACAATGAGCAGTTCTTC. Translation gives CSVDHNEQFF.

The J gene is TRBJ2-1, the V gene TRBV3-1; the match to TRBD2 covers 9 bases. J lost 8 bases, V lost 6 bases, and 5 bases had no gene match. The germline V gene encodes CDR1 LGHDT and CDR2 YNNKEL (reference sequence). The CDR3 is 13 residues long. CDR3 DNA sequence: TGTGCCAGCAGGACCCTAGCGGGGTATGAGCAGTTCTTC. Its protein product is CASRTLAGYEQFF.

There are many counts of this clonotype. The V call is TRBV5-1, the J call TRBJ2-1; D remains unclear. V gave up 4 bases and J gave up 0 bases, with 14 bases separating them. Germline values: CDR1 SGHRS, CDR2 YFSETQ. This CDR3 spans 16 amino acids. CDR3 amino acids: CASSGTAMSSYNEQFF. The CDR3 DNA reads as TGCGCCAGCAGCGGTACAGCTATGAGCTCCTACAATGAGCAGTTCTTC. Drawing the rest from reference TRBV5-1 and TRBJ2-1, the complete variable domain is KAGVTQTPRYLIKTRGQQVTLSCSPISGHRSVSWYQQTPGQGLQFLFEYFSETQRNKGNFPGRFSGRQFSNSRSEMNVSTLELGDSALYLCASSGTAMSSYNEQFFGPGTRLTVL.

This clonotype came up a few times. The chain has TRBV11-2 and TRBJ2-7; 8 nucleotides align to TRBD2. V shed 3 bases and J 2 bases; nucleotides not matched to a gene: 9. Germline V CDR1 and CDR2: SGHAT, FQNNGV. CDR3 length: 16 residues. The CDR3 region is CASSFTSGGLPYEQYF. Written as DNA, the CDR3 is TGTGCCAGCAGCTTTACGAGCGGGGGCCTTCCCTACGAGCAGTACTTC.

The CDR3 bases are TGTGCCAGCAGCTTAATGCCGACAGGGGCCGGTGAGCAGTTCTTC. Its protein is CASSLMPTGAGEQFF. The chain combines TRBV7-3 with TRBJ2-1; 8 bases line up with TRBD1. CDR3 length: 15 residues. Germline V CDR1 and CDR2: SGHTA, FQGTGA. The V gene end was trimmed by 1 base and the J gene end by 9 bases; junction bases not matched to a gene: 8.

The rearrangement joins TRBV6-1 to TRBJ2-3, with 11 positions matching TRBD2. Germline V lookup: CDR1 MNHNS, CDR2 SASEGT. The J segment lost 0 bases and the V segment lost 5 bases, leaving 13 bases of the junction unmatched. CDR3 length: 19 residues. CDR3 sequence reads: CASSKYSGLAETSTDTQYF. The DNA of the CDR3 is TGTGCCAGCAGTAAATATTCGGGACTAGCGGAGACTAGCACAGATACGCAGTATTTT.

This clonotype came up a few times. The chain carries TRBV10-3 and TRBJ2-1; 9 positions match TRBD2. V lost 10 bases, J lost 0 bases, and 7 bases stayed unmatched. Germline V gene lookup returns CDR1 ENHRY and CDR2 SYGVKD. The CDR3 has 15 amino acids. The CDR3 spells CATLAGVSSYNEQFF. The CDR3 bases are TGTGCCACCTTAGCGGGGGTGAGCTCCTACAATGAGCAGTTCTTC.

The V gene is TRBV9, the J gene TRBJ2-7; TRBD2 agrees at 10 bases. V was clipped by 4 bases and J by 5 bases; unmatched bases: 6. CDR3 length: 14 residues. Germline V CDR1 and CDR2: SGDLS, YYNGEE. CDR3: CASSPTAGGHEQYF. The CDR3, as DNA: TGTGCCAGCAGCCCCACAGCGGGAGGGCACGAGCAGTACTTC.

At least ten counts were recorded for this clonotype. The V call is TRBV5-1, the J call TRBJ1-2; TRBD1 might be the D (5 bases). The CDR3 totals 15 residues. Trimming pared 4 bases from V and 4 bases from J, leaving 17 bases between. Germline-derived CDR1 and CDR2 are SGHRS and YFSETQ. CDR3 DNA sequence: TGCGCCAGCAGCCCCCAGGGACCCCTATCCTATGGCTACACCTTC. Encoded protein: CASSPQGPLSYGYTF. The full variable domain, its missing parts supplied by reference TRBV5-1 and TRBJ1-2, is KAGVTQTPRYLIKTRGQQVTLSCSPISGHRSVSWYQQTPGQGLQFLFEYFSETQRNKGNFPGRFSGRQFSNSRSEMNVSTLELGDSALYLCASSPQGPLSYGYTFGSGTRLTVV.